This T cell receptor beta chain was obtained from a study of blood T cell repertoires in COVID-19. Repertoires were generated with immunoSEQ multiplex PCR, while TCRdb's copy carries only in-frame clones and drops some. This sample carries several thousand clones, about nine tenths of them seen once, and the ten largest clones take roughly 10%. CDR1 LGHNT and CDR2 FRNRAP come from the germline V gene. V dropped 5 bases and J dropped 4 bases, with 23 bases sitting between them. The CDR3 is 17 residues long. Only one count was recorded for this clone. The origin of this receptor is a human donor with active COVID-19. The donor label of this sample is uncertain. Sequencing input: peripheral blood. The genes are TRBV12-5 and TRBJ1-2; D uncertain. The DNA of the CDR3 is TGTGCTAGTGGTATCATATCTCACGGGGATGGACCCTATGGCTACACCTTC. Translation: CASGIISHGDGPYGYTF. The entire variable domain, with the rest obtained from reference TRBV12-5 and TRBJ1-2, is as follows: DARVTQTPRHKVTEMGQEVTMRCQPILGHNTVFWYRQTMMQGLELLAYFRNRAPLDDSGMPKDRFSAEMPDATLATLKIQPSEPRDSAVYFCASGIISHGDGPYGYTFGSGTRLTVV.